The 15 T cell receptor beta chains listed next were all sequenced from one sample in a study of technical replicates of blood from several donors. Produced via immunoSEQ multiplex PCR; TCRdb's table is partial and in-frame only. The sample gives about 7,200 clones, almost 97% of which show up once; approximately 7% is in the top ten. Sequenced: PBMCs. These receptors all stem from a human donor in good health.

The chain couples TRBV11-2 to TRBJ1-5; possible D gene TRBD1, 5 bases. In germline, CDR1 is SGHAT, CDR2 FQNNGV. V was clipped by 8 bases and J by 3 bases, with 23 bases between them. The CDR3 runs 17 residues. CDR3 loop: CASASGGVLENNQPQHF. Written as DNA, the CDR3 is TGTGCCAGCGCCTCTGGAGGGGTCCTGGAAAACAATCAGCCCCAGCATTTT.

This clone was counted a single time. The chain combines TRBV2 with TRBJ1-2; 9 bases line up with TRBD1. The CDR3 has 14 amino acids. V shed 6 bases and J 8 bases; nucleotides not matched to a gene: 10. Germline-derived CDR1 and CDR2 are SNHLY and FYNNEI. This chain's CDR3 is CASRGQGMTGGYTF. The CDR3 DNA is TGTGCCAGCAGGGGACAGGGTATGACGGGCGGCTACACCTTC.

In DNA form, the CDR3 reads TGTGCCAGCAGTTATCGTCTTCCGCCGGGAACCAATGAGCAGTTCTTC. Its protein is CASSYRLPPGTNEQFF. V and J are TRBV6-5 and TRBJ2-1; D is possibly TRBD2 (5 bases). V lost 3 bases to trimming and J lost 6 bases, with 18 bases between them. The CDR3 has 16 residues. Per germline, CDR1 MNHEY and CDR2 SVGAGI.

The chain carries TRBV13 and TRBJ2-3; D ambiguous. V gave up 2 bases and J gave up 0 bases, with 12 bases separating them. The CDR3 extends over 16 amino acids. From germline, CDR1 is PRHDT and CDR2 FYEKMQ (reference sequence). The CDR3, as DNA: TGTGCCAGCAGCTTATTGGCGGATCTAAGCACAGATACGCAGTATTTT. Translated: CASSLLADLSTDTQYF.

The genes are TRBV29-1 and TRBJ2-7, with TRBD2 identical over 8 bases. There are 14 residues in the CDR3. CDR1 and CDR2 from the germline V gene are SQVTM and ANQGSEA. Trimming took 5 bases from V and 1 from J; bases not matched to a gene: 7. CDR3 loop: CSVLPASGSYEQYF. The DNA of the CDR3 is TGCAGCGTTCTGCCGGCTAGCGGGTCCTACGAGCAGTACTTC.

The CDR3 DNA reads as TGTGCCTGGAGGGCAGGGCAGTCGGACACTGAAGCTTTCTTT. Translating gives CAWRAGQSDTEAFF. The V call is TRBV30, the J call TRBJ1-1; maybe TRBD1 (5 bases). From germline, CDR1 is GTSNPN and CDR2 SVGIG (reference sequence). This CDR3 has 14 amino acids. With 3 bases removed from V and 3 bases from J, the gap between germline ends came to 14 bases.

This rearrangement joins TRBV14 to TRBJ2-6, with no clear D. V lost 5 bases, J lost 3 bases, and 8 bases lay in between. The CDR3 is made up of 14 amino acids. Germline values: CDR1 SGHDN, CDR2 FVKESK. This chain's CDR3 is CASSLISGANVLTF. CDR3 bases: TGTGCCAGCAGCTTAATCAGTGGGGCCAACGTCCTGACTTTC.

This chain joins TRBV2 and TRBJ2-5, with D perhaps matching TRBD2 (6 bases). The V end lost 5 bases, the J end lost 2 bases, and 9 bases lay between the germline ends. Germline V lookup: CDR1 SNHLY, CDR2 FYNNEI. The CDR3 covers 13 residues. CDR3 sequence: CASSTGVQETQYF. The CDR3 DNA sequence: TGTGCCAGCAGTACGGGAGTTCAAGAGACCCAGTACTTC.

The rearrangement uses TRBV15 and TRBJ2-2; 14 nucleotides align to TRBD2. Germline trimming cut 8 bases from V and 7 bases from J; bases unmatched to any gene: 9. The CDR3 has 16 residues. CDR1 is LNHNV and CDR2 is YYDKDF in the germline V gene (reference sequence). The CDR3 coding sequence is TGTGCCACCGGGACTAGCGGGAGAAGGTTAAGCGGGGAGCTGTTTTTT. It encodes CATGTSGRRLSGELFF.

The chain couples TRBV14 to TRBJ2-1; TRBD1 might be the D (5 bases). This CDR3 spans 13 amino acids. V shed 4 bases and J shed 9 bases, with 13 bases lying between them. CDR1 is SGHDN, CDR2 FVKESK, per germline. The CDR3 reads CASSPTPRGEQFF. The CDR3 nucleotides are TGTGCCAGCAGCCCGACGCCAAGGGGTGAGCAGTTCTTC.

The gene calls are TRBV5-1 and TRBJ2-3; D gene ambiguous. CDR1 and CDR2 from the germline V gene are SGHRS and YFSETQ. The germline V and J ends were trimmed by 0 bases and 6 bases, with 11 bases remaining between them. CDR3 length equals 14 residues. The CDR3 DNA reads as TGCGCCAGCAGCTTGGAAAGAGTGGAGGATACGCAGTATTTT. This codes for CASSLERVEDTQYF.

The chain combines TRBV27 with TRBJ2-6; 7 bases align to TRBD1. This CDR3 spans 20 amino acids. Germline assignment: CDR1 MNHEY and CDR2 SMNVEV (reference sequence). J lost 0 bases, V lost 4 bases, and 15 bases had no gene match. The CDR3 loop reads CASSSNPGQATHSGANVLTF. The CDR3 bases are TGTGCCAGCAGTTCAAACCCCGGACAGGCGACGCACTCTGGGGCCAACGTCCTGACTTTC.

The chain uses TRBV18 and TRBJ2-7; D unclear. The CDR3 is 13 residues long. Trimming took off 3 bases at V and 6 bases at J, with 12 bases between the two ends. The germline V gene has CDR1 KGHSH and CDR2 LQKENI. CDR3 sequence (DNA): TGTGCCAGCTCACCGGGCCCCGATATCGAGCAGTACTTC. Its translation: CASSPGPDIEQYF.

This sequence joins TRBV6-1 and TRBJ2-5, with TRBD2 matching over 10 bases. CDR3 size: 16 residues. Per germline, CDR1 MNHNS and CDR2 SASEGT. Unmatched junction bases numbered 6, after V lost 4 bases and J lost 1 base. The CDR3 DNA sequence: TGTGCCAGCAGTGTTCGGACTAGCGGCCTCCAAGAGACCCAGTACTTC. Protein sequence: CASSVRTSGLQETQYF.

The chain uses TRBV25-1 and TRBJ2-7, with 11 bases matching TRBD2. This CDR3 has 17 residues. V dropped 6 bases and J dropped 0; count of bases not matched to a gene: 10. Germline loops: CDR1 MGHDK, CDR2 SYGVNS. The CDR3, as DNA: TGTGCCAGCAGCCTCTCAGGACTAGCGGGCCTCTCCTACGAGCAGTACTTC. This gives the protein CASSLSGLAGLSYEQYF.